The rows below give T cell receptor beta chains drawn from one sample of a study of OX40 agonist ivuxolimab in advanced cancers. Measured with immunoSEQ multiplex PCR; TCRdb has only the in-frame clones, and not every one. The table records tens of thousands of clones, 80% to 85% of them present only once. The specimen was CD4+ or CD8+ T cells sorted from blood, collected in a trial of the OX40 agonist ivuxolimab. These receptors came from an adult with an advanced solid tumor such as melanoma, head and neck, liver or kidney cancer. Each CDR3 is given without its conserved first and last residue. Not every row has a clone size; where given, it reads once, few, many or a size class.

TRBV10-3	TRBJ1-5	NA	AISGSNQPQH
TRBV7-8	TRBJ1-5	NA	ASSLDFNQPQH
TRBV4-3	TRBJ1-2	NA	ASSPRQDYGYT
TRBV18	TRBJ1-4	NA	ASSPAWPGQGNEKLF
TRBV7-3	TRBJ1-2	NA	ASSPGGGGVYGYT
TRBV5-1	TRBJ1-2	once	ASSPSGARGYT
TRBV6-6	TRBJ1-4	NA	ASSYLGVGEKLF
TRBV12-5	TRBJ2-3	once	ASGSGQLSTDTQY
TRBV11-2	TRBJ1-2	few	ASSTTRSTQIYGYT
TRBV11-2	TRBJ2-5	NA	ASSGPSGGAVWETQY
TRBV7-9	TRBJ1-1	NA	ASSSTRQGNTEAF
TRBV18	TRBJ2-2	once	ASSPSGQGPLDGELF
TRBV19	TRBJ2-2	once	ASSRSASGSNTGELF
TRBV5-1	TRBJ1-2	once	ASSWSEGFGYT
TRBV7-9	TRBJ2-7	NA	ASSAIPLNEQY
TRBV6-5	TRBJ2-3	NA	ASSTDFSDTQY